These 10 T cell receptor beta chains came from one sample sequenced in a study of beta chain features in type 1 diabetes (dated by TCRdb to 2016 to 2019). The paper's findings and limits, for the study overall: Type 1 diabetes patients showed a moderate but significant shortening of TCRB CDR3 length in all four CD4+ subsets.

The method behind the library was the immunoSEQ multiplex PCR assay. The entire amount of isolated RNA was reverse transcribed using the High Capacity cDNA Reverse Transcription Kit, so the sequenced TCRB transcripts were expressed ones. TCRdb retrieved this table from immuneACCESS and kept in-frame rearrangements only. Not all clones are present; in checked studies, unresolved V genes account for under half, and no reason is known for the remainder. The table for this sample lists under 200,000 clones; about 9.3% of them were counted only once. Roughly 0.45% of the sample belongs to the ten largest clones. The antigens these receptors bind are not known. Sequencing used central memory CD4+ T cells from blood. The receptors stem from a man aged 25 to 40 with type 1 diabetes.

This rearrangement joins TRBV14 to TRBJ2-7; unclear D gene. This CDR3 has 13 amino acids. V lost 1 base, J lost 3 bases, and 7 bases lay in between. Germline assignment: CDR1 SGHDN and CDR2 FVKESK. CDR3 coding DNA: TGTGCCAGCAGCCAAGTAAGCAACTACGAGCAGTACTTC. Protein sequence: CASSQVSNYEQYF.

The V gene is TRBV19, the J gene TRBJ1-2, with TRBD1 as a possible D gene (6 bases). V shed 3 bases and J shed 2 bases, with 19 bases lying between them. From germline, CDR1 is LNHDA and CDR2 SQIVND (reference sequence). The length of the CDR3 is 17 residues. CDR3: CASSMEPARGRNYGYTF. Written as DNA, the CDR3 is TGTGCCAGTAGTATGGAACCCGCCAGGGGAAGAAACTATGGCTACACCTTC.

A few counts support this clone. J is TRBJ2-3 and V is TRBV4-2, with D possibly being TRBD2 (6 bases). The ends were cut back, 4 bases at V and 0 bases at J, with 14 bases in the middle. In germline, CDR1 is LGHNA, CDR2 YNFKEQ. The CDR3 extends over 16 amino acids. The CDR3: CASSRAAGTSTDTQYF. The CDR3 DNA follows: TGTGCCAGCAGCCGAGCAGCCGGGACTAGCACAGATACGCAGTATTTT.

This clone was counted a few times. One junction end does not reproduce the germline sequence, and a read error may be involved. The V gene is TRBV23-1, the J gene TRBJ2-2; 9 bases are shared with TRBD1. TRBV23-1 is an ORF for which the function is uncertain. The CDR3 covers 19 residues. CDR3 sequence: CASSQLDGTGCVGHRGAVF. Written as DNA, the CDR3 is TGCGCCAGCAGTCAATTAGATGGGACAGGGTGTGTGGGACACCGGGGAGCTGTTTTT.

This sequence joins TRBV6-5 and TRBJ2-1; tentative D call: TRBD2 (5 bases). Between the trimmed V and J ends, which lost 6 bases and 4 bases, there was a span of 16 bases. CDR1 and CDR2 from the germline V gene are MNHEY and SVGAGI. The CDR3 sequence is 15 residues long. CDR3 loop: CASRPHGKPYNEQFF. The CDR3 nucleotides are TGTGCCAGCAGGCCGCACGGGAAACCGTACAATGAGCAGTTCTTC.

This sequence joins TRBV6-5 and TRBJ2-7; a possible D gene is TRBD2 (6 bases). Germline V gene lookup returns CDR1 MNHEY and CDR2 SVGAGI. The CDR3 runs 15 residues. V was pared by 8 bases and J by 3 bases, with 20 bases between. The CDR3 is CASQRRGAGHYEQYF. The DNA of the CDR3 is TGTGCCAGCCAGAGGCGGGGAGCTGGACACTACGAGCAGTACTTC.

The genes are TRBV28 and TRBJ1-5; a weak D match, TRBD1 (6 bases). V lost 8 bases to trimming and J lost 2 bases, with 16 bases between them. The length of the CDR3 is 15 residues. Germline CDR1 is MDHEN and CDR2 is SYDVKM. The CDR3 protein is CASGSPGGGNQPQHF. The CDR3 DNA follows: TGTGCCAGCGGGTCCCCGGGGGGCGGCAATCAGCCCCAGCATTTT.

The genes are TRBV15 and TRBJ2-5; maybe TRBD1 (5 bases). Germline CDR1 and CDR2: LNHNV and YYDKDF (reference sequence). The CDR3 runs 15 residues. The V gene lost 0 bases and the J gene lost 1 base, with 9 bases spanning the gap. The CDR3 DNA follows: TGTGCCACCAGCAGAGATGGACATATCCAAGAGACCCAGTACTTC. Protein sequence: CATSRDGHIQETQYF.

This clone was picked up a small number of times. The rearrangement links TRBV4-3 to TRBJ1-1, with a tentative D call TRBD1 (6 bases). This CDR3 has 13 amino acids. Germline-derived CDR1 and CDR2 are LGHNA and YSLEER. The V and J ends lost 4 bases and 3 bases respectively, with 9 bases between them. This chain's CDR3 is CASSPEGDTEAFF. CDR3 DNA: TGCGCCAGCAGCCCCGAGGGGGACACTGAAGCTTTCTTT.

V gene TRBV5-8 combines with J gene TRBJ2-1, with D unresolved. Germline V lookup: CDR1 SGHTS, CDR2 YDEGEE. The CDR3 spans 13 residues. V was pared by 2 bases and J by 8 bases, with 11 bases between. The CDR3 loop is CASSLTSRDEQFF. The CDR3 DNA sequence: TGTGCCAGCAGCTTAACTTCTAGAGATGAGCAGTTCTTC.